The clone carrying this TCR beta chain was recorded many times. CDR3 length: 14 residues. CDR1 and CDR2 from the germline V gene are SGHTA and FQGNSA. Trimming stripped 5 bases from V and 2 bases from J, with 13 bases between. The CDR3 regions of TCR beta were amplified from RNA transcripts. Carried out on the TCR CDR3, a first-round RT-PCR used the HTBI primer set. MiXCR was run by TCRdb on the multiplex PCR reads, yielding one entry per CDR3 protein. This table holds some 620,000 distinct CDR3 sequences, under 20% found once. This sample was included in a study of T cells in Graves' hyperthyroidism and ophthalmopathy. Study overall: Staff took peripheral blood when the initial diagnosis was made, before any treatment began.

The rearrangement links TRBV7-2 to TRBJ2-7; D remains unclear. The receptor's source is a woman younger than 45 with Graves' hyperthyroidism. Material: blood. The CDR3: CASSPNPTPYEQYF. The CDR3 nucleotides are TGTGCCAGCAGCCCTAACCCGACCCCCTACGAGCAGTACTTC. The full variable domain, with the rest looked up from reference TRBV7-2 and TRBJ2-7, is GAGVSQSPSNKVTEKGKDVELRCDPISGHTALYWYRQSLGQGLEFLIYFQGNSAPDKSGLPSDRFSAERTGGSVSTLTIQRTQQEDSAVYLCASSPNPTPYEQYFGPGTRLTVT.